The present TCR beta chain was sequenced within a study of neurological immune-mediated disorders. Whole-study findings and limits: CDR3 amino acid sequences found in expanded clones were never shared across subjects, suggesting private repertoires in all groups.

Each TCR transcript was tagged with a 10-nucleotide random UMI during 5'RACE. A single run covered 15-18 subjects with over 170 million TCR-beta sequences. TCRdb re-derived calls from the 5' RACE reads in MiXCR, one entry per CDR3 protein. The sample has tens of thousands of distinct CDR3 sequences; roughly a sixth are singletons. This clonotype was seen repeatedly, ten times or more. The antigen remains unidentified. This CDR3 has 14 amino acids. CDR1 and CDR2 (germline): MNHNS, SASEGT. J lost 6 bases, V lost 6 bases, and 10 bases had no gene match. The chain combines TRBV6-1 with TRBJ2-5, with 7 bases lining up with TRBD2. Specimen: PBMCs. The TCR originated in a woman aged 40 to 50 in good health. The CDR3 DNA reads TGTGCCAGCAGCCTGGGGGGGGGTAAACAGACCCAGTACTTC. Residues: CASSLGGGKQTQYF.